This T cell receptor beta chain is from a study of T cell repertoires in cytomegalovirus infection. About the research overall: Public TCR beta signatures indicated both CMV infection and matching HLA type.

TCRdb itself ran the reads through MiXCR, one entry per CDR3 protein. The sample lists around 130,000 distinct CDR3 sequences, more than 20% occurring once. Study observations and caveats: Accumulated public TCR beta family frequency recognized individuals carrying CMV together with the relevant HLA. What dominated the ex vivo response were HLA-C-restricted CMV-specific TCR beta clonotypes.

There are many counts of this clonotype. What it binds is not known. Trimming left V 5 bases short and J 0 bases short, with 10 bases between. Germline-derived CDR1 and CDR2 are SGHTA and FQGTGA. The CDR3 has 15 amino acids. This receptor was obtained from a human donor in good health (CMV status not recorded). Some clones in this sample may be carry-over from other donors' samples. The V gene is TRBV7-3, the J gene TRBJ2-2, with D possibly matching TRBD1 (5 bases). What was sequenced was PBMCs, sequenced either directly or after in vitro stimulation (not recorded which). The CDR3 DNA sequence: TGTGCCAGCAGCCCTGGGGCAGCGAACACCGGGGAGCTGTTTTTT. Amino acids: CASSPGAANTGELFF.